The 28 T cell receptor beta chains below all came from one sample that was sequenced in a study of T cell changes during pregnancy in multiple sclerosis. Libraries were prepared by immunoSEQ multiplex PCR; TCRdb keeps only in-frame clonotypes and omits some of them. The sample lists roughly 52,000 clones; around 89% were seen once. The sample consisted of CD4+ T cells from peripheral blood mononuclear cells, taken in the first trimester of pregnancy. The receptors shown here come from a female donor with multiple sclerosis, enrolled in a pregnancy study.

The CDR3, as DNA: TGTGCCAGCAGCCCCTGGACTAGCCCGGGAGATACGCAGTATTTT. It specifies CASSPWTSPGDTQYF. The genes are TRBV14 and TRBJ2-3, with 8 bases fitting TRBD2. CDR3 length: 15 residues. Trimming took 4 bases from V and 5 from J; bases not matched to a gene: 8. Germline assignment: CDR1 SGHDN and CDR2 FVKESK.

The gene calls are TRBV20-1 and TRBJ2-7, with no clear D. CDR1 and CDR2 from the germline V gene are DFQATT and SNEGSKA (reference sequence). The CDR3 consists of 11 residues. Trimming pared 1 base from V and 4 bases from J, leaving 5 bases between. The CDR3, as DNA: TGCAGTGCTAGAGTCGGTTACGAGCAGTACTTC. This sequence encodes CSARVGYEQYF.

The chain uses TRBV2 and TRBJ2-1; the match to TRBD2 covers 13 bases. The CDR3 loop spans 14 amino acids. Trimming took 7 bases from V and 5 from J; bases not matched to a gene: 2. Per the germline V gene, CDR1 is SNHLY and CDR2 is FYNNEI. CDR3 region: CASILAGGHNEQFF. The CDR3 DNA reads TGTGCCAGCATACTAGCGGGAGGGCACAATGAGCAGTTCTTC.

The rearrangement uses TRBV7-3 and TRBJ2-2; 14 bases agree with TRBD2. V gave up 2 bases and J gave up 6 bases; unmatched junction bases: 14. Germline values: CDR1 SGHTA, CDR2 FQGTGA. The CDR3 sequence is 20 residues long. CDR3 protein: CASSLGPAGRLAGGPGELFF. CDR3 bases: TGTGCCAGCAGCTTAGGCCCCGCAGGCCGACTAGCGGGAGGGCCCGGGGAGCTGTTTTTT.

CDR3 DNA: TGTGCCTTCCGGTTAGCTGGGGGGAACATTCAGTACTTC. Translating gives CAFRLAGGNIQYF. The J gene is TRBJ2-4, the V gene TRBV30; D is possibly TRBD2 (6 bases). Between the trimmed V and J ends, which lost 7 bases and 7 bases, there was a span of 17 bases. The CDR3 has 13 residues. CDR1 and CDR2 (germline): GTSNPN, SVGIG (reference sequence).

The chain combines TRBV5-1 with TRBJ2-1, with 8 bases lining up with TRBD2. The CDR3 totals 14 residues. Germline CDR1 SGHRS, CDR2 YFSETQ. The J segment lost 7 bases and the V segment lost 4 bases, leaving 7 bases of the junction unmatched. In nucleotides, the CDR3 is TGCGCCAGCAGCAGGGGACTAGGGGGTAATGAGCAGTTCTTC. Translation: CASSRGLGGNEQFF.

The chain recombines TRBV19 with TRBJ1-2; D is unresolved. CDR1 and CDR2 (germline): LNHDA, SQIVND (reference sequence). The CDR3 covers 15 residues. V gave up 3 bases and J gave up 0 bases, with 11 bases separating them. CDR3 in amino acids: CASSMRLPANYGYTF. The CDR3, as DNA: TGTGCCAGTAGTATGCGACTGCCAGCTAACTATGGCTACACCTTC.

The chain has TRBV27 and TRBJ2-1, with a possible D match to TRBD2 (6 bases). V lost 5 bases and J 0 bases, leaving 17 bases between the germline ends. Per germline, CDR1 MNHEY and CDR2 SMNVEV (reference sequence). This CDR3 has 17 amino acids. CDR3: CASSEIPLAFSYNEQFF. CDR3 in DNA: TGTGCCAGCAGTGAAATCCCCCTAGCGTTCTCCTACAATGAGCAGTTCTTC.

The chain uses TRBV18 and TRBJ1-1; tentatively, D is TRBD1 (5 bases). Germline CDR1 KGHSH, CDR2 LQKENI. This CDR3 has 18 residues. The V end lost 3 bases, the J end lost 0 bases, and 20 bases lay between the germline ends. The CDR3 bases are TGTGCCAGCTCACCGCAGAGAGCCGGACATCTCATGAACACTGAAGCTTTCTTT. Amino acid sequence: CASSPQRAGHLMNTEAFF.

This clone was found once. An end of the junction does not agree with germline; a read error may underlie this. The CDR3 nucleotides are TGTGCCAGCAGTGCCGATGGGGGGGAAGAGGCCCAGTACTTC. As protein: CASSADGGEEAQYF. The rearrangement links TRBV2 to TRBJ2-5; TRBD2 matches 7 bases. Germline CDR1 reads SNHLY; CDR2 reads FYNNEI. The CDR3 has 14 residues.

This chain connects TRBV4-1 to TRBJ2-6; TRBD1 matches 8 bases. Per the germline V gene, CDR1 is MGHRA and CDR2 is YSYEKL. V dropped 2 bases and J dropped 3; count of bases not matched to a gene: 12. The CDR3 is made up of 19 amino acids. The CDR3 here is CASSQWGQALRDGANVLTF. The CDR3 nucleotides read TGCGCCAGCAGCCAATGGGGACAGGCACTCCGGGATGGGGCCAACGTCCTGACTTTC.

This rearrangement joins TRBV13 to TRBJ1-5; D is uncertain. V was shortened by 2 bases and J by 4 bases, with 12 bases between the two germline ends. The CDR3 loop spans 15 amino acids. Germline values: CDR1 PRHDT, CDR2 FYEKMQ (reference sequence). The CDR3 sequence: CASSLRGFGNQPQHF. The CDR3 nucleotides are TGTGCCAGCAGCTTAAGAGGGTTTGGGAATCAGCCCCAGCATTTT.

The rearrangement joins TRBV5-1 to TRBJ2-1; no clear D gene. Germline V gives CDR1 SGHRS, CDR2 YFSETQ. This CDR3 spans 11 amino acids. V was clipped by 4 bases and J by 5 bases, with 4 bases between them. DNA for the CDR3: TGCGCCAGCAGCCTCGACAATGAGCAGTTCTTC. It yields the protein CASSLDNEQFF.

The chain links TRBV7-3 to TRBJ2-1, with 8 nucleotides matching TRBD1. With V trimmed by 5 bases and J by 4 bases, 4 bases remained unmatched. The length of the CDR3 is 14 residues. CDR1 is SGHTA and CDR2 is FQGTGA in the germline V gene. The DNA of the CDR3 is TGTGCCAGCAGCCCGGGGACAGGTTACAATGAGCAGTTCTTC. This sequence encodes CASSPGTGYNEQFF.

The chain combines TRBV5-5 with TRBJ1-1, with D possibly being TRBD1 (6 bases). The V end was cut by 4 bases, the J end by 1 base, with 14 bases between. CDR1 SGHKS and CDR2 YYEKEE come from the germline V gene (reference sequence). The CDR3 length is 15 residues. Here the CDR3 reads CASSVSGVENTEAFF. CDR3 DNA: TGTGCCAGCAGCGTATCAGGGGTGGAGAACACTGAAGCTTTCTTT. Using reference TRBV5-5 and TRBJ1-1 for the parts outside the CDR3, the full variable domain is DAGVTQSPTHLIKTRGQQVTLRCSPISGHKSVSWYQQVLGQGPQFIFQYYEKEERGRGNFPDRFSARQFPNYSSELNVNALLLGDSALYLCASSVSGVENTEAFFGQGTRLTVV.

This clone was seen only once. This rearrangement joins TRBV2 to TRBJ1-6; tentatively, D is TRBD1 (6 bases). The CDR3 length is 13 residues. In germline, CDR1 is SNHLY, CDR2 FYNNEI. V lost 1 base and J lost 8, with 6 bases in between. The CDR3 is CASSEEGDSPLHF. In DNA, the CDR3 is TGTGCCAGCAGTGAAGAGGGGGATTCACCCCTCCACTTT.

The chain carries TRBV6-4 and TRBJ2-3; 9 nucleotides line up with TRBD2. Per germline, CDR1 MRHNA and CDR2 SNTAGT. This CDR3 contains 15 residues. J lost 2 bases, V lost 6 bases, and 6 bases had no gene match. The CDR3 here is CASRPTSGHTDTQYF. The CDR3 region has the DNA TGTGCCAGCAGACCGACTAGCGGCCACACAGATACGCAGTATTTT.

The chain has TRBV5-1 and TRBJ2-5; tentatively, D is TRBD1 (7 bases). From germline, CDR1 is SGHRS and CDR2 YFSETQ. The CDR3 contains 17 residues. V was clipped by 4 bases and J by 5 bases, with 24 bases between them. The CDR3 region has the DNA TGCGCCAGCAGCCCCCTGGTCAGGACAGGAGGGGGGGAGACCCAGTACTTC. Amino acid sequence: CASSPLVRTGGGETQYF.

The chain is built from TRBV10-3 and TRBJ2-2; perhaps TRBD2 as D (5 bases). The CDR3 consists of 14 residues. Germline V gene lookup returns CDR1 ENHRY and CDR2 SYGVKD. Trimming left V 6 bases short and J 1 base short, with 9 bases between. As DNA, the CDR3 is TGTGCCATCAGGAGGACTTGGAACACCGGGGAGCTGTTTTTT. Translation gives CAIRRTWNTGELFF.

This clone was seen only once. This rearrangement joins TRBV7-9 to TRBJ2-3; 8 nucleotides agree with TRBD2. This CDR3 is 14 amino acids long. V shed 5 bases, J shed 5 bases, and the junction held 6 bases outside the gene matches. Per germline, CDR1 SEHNR and CDR2 FQNEAQ (reference sequence). CDR3 sequence reads: CASSRGGAGDTQYF. For the CDR3, the DNA is TGTGCCAGCAGCCGGGGGGGGGCCGGAGATACGCAGTATTTT.

The chain has TRBV29-1 and TRBJ2-3; TRBD1 agrees at 7 bases. Germline V gives CDR1 SQVTM, CDR2 ANQGSEA. The CDR3 spans 14 residues. J lost 2 bases, V lost 5 bases, and 7 bases had no gene match. CDR3 DNA sequence: TGCAGCGTTCTACGACAGGGCCCCACAGATACGCAGTATTTT. The encoded protein is CSVLRQGPTDTQYF.

The CDR3 coding sequence is TGTGCCAGCAGTGCCCTCGTGTTGGGACAGGGTAAAAATGAGCAGTTCTTC. It translates to CASSALVLGQGKNEQFF. This sequence joins TRBV6-1 and TRBJ2-1; 9 nucleotides agree with TRBD1. V was clipped by 4 bases and J by 7 bases; unmatched bases: 14. Germline V gene data show CDR1 as MNHNS and CDR2 as SASEGT. The CDR3 consists of 17 residues.

The chain joins TRBV4-1 to TRBJ2-5, with 9 bases identical to TRBD2. Losses at the gene ends were 4 bases for V and 3 bases for J; bases not matched to a gene: 6. Per the germline V gene, CDR1 is MGHRA and CDR2 is YSYEKL. The CDR3 has 15 amino acids. For the CDR3, the DNA is TGCGCCAGCAGCCGCCCGACTAGCGGAAAAGAGACCCAGTACTTC. Residues: CASSRPTSGKETQYF.

The chain is built from TRBV7-2 and TRBJ2-5; TRBD2 agrees at 9 bases. Trimming at V came to 5 bases and at J to 7 bases, leaving 5 bases not matched to a gene. CDR3 size: 13 residues. The V gene's germline CDR1 is SGHTA and CDR2 FQGNSA. The chain's CDR3 is CASSGGGEGTQYF. For the CDR3, the DNA is TGTGCCAGCAGCGGCGGGGGGGAAGGGACCCAGTACTTC.

This chain uses TRBV2 with TRBJ1-2; D may be TRBD1 (5 bases). This CDR3 has 14 residues. Germline CDR1 reads SNHLY; CDR2 reads FYNNEI. Deletions cut 3 bases from V and 7 bases from J, with 15 bases between. The CDR3 region is CASSEGRWRAGYTF. The DNA of the CDR3 is TGTGCCAGCAGTGAGGGGCGGTGGAGGGCTGGCTACACCTTC. Filled out from reference TRBV2 and TRBJ1-2, the complete variable domain reads EPEVTQTPSHQVTQMGQEVILRCVPISNHLYFYWYRQILGQKVEFLVSFYNNEISEKSEIFDDQFSVERPDGSNFTLKIRSTKLEDSAMYFCASSEGRWRAGYTFGSGTRLTVV.

Concerning this clone itself: The DNA is left out, because the CDR3 cannot be placed on it with certainty; the CDR3 is given as TCRdb lists it. The V call is TRBV5-6, the J call TRBJ1-2; TRBD1, the D gene given by the table, was not confirmed from the DNA. The germline V gene has CDR1 SGHDT and CDR2 YYEEEE. With termini counted, the CDR3 has 15 amino acids. CDR3 sequence: CASSLVGQGSARFTF.

The chain employs TRBV6-5 and TRBJ1-1; a weak D match, TRBD1 (5 bases). The V end lost 7 bases, the J end lost 3 bases, and 15 bases lay between the germline ends. CDR3 length equals 14 residues. Per the germline V gene, CDR1 is MNHEY and CDR2 is SVGAGI. The CDR3 is CASTHPSGDTEAFF. The DNA for the CDR3 is TGTGCCAGCACTCACCCATCGGGGGACACTGAAGCTTTCTTT.

The V gene is TRBV7-2, the J gene TRBJ1-6; D perhaps matches TRBD1 (5 bases). This CDR3 region has 16 residues. Germline CDR1 is SGHTA and CDR2 is FQGNSA. The ends were cut back, 2 bases at V and 1 base at J, with 9 bases in the middle. As DNA, the CDR3 is TGTGCCAGCAGCTTACAGGGTAAATCCTATAATTCACCCCTCCACTTT. Translating it yields CASSLQGKSYNSPLHF.